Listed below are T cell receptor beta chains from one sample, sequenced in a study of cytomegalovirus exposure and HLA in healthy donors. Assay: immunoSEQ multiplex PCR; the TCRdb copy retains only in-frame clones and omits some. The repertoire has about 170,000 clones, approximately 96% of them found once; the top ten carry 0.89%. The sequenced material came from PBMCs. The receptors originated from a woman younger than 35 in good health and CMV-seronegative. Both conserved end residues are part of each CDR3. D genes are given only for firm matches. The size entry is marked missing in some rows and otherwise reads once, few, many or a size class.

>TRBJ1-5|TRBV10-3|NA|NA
TGTGCCATCAGTGAGGGAGAATCCTATCAGCCCCAGCATTTT
CAISEGESYQPQHF
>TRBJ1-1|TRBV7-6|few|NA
TGTGCCAGCCGCCCAGGGGTGGGGATGATGAACACTGAAGCTTTCTTT
CASRPGVGMMNTEAFF
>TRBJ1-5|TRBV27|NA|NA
TGTGCCAGCAGTTTGTTGGGGGCCGGGGAAAGTCAGCCCCAGCATTTT
CASSLLGAGESQPQHF
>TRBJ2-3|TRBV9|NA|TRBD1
TGTGCCAGCAGCGTAGGGACAGGGAAGCTCTCGCAGTATTTT
CASSVGTGKLSQYF
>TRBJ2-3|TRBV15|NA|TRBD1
TGTGCCACCAGCAGGAAGGACAGGGGACCTTACCTCTCCGGCGCAGATACGCAGTATTTT
CATSRKDRGPYLSGADTQYF
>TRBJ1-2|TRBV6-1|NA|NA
TGTGCCAGCAGTGAAAGAAGGTTCTCCGGAAAGGGGGGGGGCTACACCTTC
CASSERRFSGKGGGYTF
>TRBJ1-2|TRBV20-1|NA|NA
TGCAGTGCTAGAGAGTATGAGGGCTACACCTTC
CSAREYEGYTF
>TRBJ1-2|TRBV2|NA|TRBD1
TGTGCCAGACAGGGGGGAAACTATGGCTACACCTTC
CARQGGNYGYTF
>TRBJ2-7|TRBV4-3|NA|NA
TGCGCCAGCAGCCAGGAAATCCCGGGACTTGGTTTGTTTGAGCAGTACTTC
CASSQEIPGLGLFEQYF
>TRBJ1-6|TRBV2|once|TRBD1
TGTGCCAGCAGTGAGAGACAGGGGAGTTCACCCCTCCACTTT
CASSERQGSSPLHF
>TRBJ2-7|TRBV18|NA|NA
TGTGCCAGCTCACCGGGAGGGGGGGCATACGAGCAGTACTTC
CASSPGGGAYEQYF
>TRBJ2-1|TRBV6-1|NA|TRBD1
TGTGCCAGCAGTGCGGACAGGAGACTATACAATGAGCAGTTCTTC
CASSADRRLYNEQFF
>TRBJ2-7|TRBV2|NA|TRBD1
TGTGCCAGCATCCGGGACAGTTACTACGAGCAGTACTTC
CASIRDSYYEQYF
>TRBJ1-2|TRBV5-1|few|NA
TGCGCCAGCAGCCCAGACAGTAACTATGGCTACACCTTC
CASSPDSNYGYTF
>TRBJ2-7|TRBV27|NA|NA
TGTGCCAGCAGTTTGGGTCTAGCCTACGAGCAGTACTTC
CASSLGLAYEQYF
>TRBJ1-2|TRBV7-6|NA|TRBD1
TGTGCCAGCAGCTTAGATCAGGGGGCAGAGGGCTACACCTTC
CASSLDQGAEGYTF
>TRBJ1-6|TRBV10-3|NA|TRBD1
TGTGCCATCAGCGCCGGGACAGAGGAATCACCCCTCCACTTT
CAISAGTEESPLHF
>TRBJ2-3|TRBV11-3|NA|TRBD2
TGTGCCAGCAGCAGCGGGACTAGCGGGGGGGCAAGGGATACGCAGTATTTT
CASSSGTSGGARDTQYF
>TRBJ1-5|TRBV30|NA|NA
TGTGCCTGGAGTGTCGGACAGAGAGATCAGCCCCAGCATTTT
CAWSVGQRDQPQHF
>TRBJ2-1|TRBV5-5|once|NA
TGTGCCAGCAGCTTGAGGGACACCTACAATGAGCAGTTCTTC
CASSLRDTYNEQFF
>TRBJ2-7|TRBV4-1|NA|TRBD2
TGCGCCAGCAGCCTGGGAGGGGAGCAGTACTTC
CASSLGGEQYF
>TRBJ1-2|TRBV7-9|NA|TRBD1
TGTGCCAGCAGCTTCGGGACAGGGCCGAACTATGGCTACACCTTC
CASSFGTGPNYGYTF
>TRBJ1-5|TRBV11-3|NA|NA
TGTGCCAGCAGCTTAGAGATACGCGCGTCGGTGGATCAGCCCCAGCATTTT
CASSLEIRASVDQPQHF
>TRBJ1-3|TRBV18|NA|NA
TGTGCCAGCTCACCACGGCCTTCCTCGGGAAACACCATATATTTT
CASSPRPSSGNTIYF
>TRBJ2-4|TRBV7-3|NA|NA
TGTGCCAGCAGCCCCCAACCCGGACTCAAAAACATTCAGTACTTC
CASSPQPGLKNIQYF
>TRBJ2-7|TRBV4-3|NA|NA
TGCGCCAGCAGCCAAGTAAGGGGCCCAGGCTACGAGCAGTACTTC
CASSQVRGPGYEQYF
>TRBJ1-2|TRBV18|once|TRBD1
TGTGCCAGCTCACGGGGACAGGGGGACTTTTCGGACTATGGCTACACCTTC
CASSRGQGDFSDYGYTF
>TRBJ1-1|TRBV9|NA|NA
TGTGCCAGCAGCGTAGAAGCATCTACTGAAGCTTTCTTT
CASSVEASTEAFF
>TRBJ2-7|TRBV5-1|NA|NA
TGCGCCAGCAGCTTGGCAGGGGGGAGCTCCTACGAGCAGTACTTC
CASSLAGGSSYEQYF
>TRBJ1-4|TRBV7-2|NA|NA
TGTGCCAGCAGCCCGAGGAATTCAGGGAATGAAAAACTGTTTTTT
CASSPRNSGNEKLFF
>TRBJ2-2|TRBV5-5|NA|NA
TGTGCCAGCAGCTCCTCAGGAACCGGGGAGCTGTTTTTT
CASSSSGTGELFF
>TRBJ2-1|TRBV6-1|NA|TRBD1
TGTGCCAGCAGTACACAGGGGGCCTACAATGAGCAGTTCTTC
CASSTQGAYNEQFF
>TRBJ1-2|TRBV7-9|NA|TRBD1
TGTGCCAGCAGCGACGGACAGGGAGCCTATGGCTACACCTTC
CASSDGQGAYGYTF
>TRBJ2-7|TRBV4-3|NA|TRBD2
TGCGCCAGCAGCCCCCGGACTAGCGGGGGGGAGGCCTACGAGCAGTACTTC
CASSPRTSGGEAYEQYF
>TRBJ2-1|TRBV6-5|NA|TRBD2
TGTGCCAGCAGTTACTCGTCCGGGGGGGCAGCAAATGAGCAGTTCTTC
CASSYSSGGAANEQFF
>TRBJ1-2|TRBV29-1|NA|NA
TGCAGCGTTGACAGGGGATGGTATGGCTACACCTTC
CSVDRGWYGYTF
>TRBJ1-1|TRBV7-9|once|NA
TGTGCCAGCAGCTTAGCAGCGGGGTGGGAGGCTTTCTTT
CASSLAAGWEAFF
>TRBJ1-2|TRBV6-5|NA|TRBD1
TGTGCCAGCAGTTCTCGGACAGGGGGCTCCTATGGCTACACCTTC
CASSSRTGGSYGYTF
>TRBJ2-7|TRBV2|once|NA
TGTGCCAGCAGTGGGGCTATGTCTAGCGCGCGAAGCTCCTACGAGCAGTACTTC
CASSGAMSSARSSYEQYF
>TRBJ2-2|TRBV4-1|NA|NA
TGCGCCAGCAGCCCTACCGGGACTCAGACCGGGGAGCTGTTTTTT
CASSPTGTQTGELFF
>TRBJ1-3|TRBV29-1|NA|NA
TGCAGCGTTGAGCTGCCGGAGGGAAACACCATATATTTT
CSVELPEGNTIYF
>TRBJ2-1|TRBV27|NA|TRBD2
TGTGCCAGCAGCTTCGCGGGGGGAAGGTACAATGAGCAGTTCTTC
CASSFAGGRYNEQFF
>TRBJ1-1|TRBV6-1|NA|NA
TGTGCCAGCAGCAGGGACACTGAAGCTTTCTTT
CASSRDTEAFF
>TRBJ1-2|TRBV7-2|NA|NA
TGTGCCAGCAGCTTTGGCGGGGGCGGATATGGCTACACCTTC
CASSFGGGGYGYTF
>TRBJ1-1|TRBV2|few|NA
TGTGCCAGCAGGCGGGGGACAATGGCTGAAGCTTTCTTT
CASRRGTMAEAFF
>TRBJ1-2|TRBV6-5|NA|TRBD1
TGTGCCAGCAGTCTCCTTTTAGGGGGCACTGGCTACACCTTC
CASSLLLGGTGYTF
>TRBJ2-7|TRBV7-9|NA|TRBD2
TGTGCCAGCAGCTTAACTAGCGGTTACGAGCAGTACTTC
CASSLTSGYEQYF
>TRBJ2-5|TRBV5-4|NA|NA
TGTGCCAGCAGCTCAAGACACGGAGGGGAGACCCAGTACTTC
CASSSRHGGETQYF
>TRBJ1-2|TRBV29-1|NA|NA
TGCAGCGTTGAGGTGGCGGGAGGAGGCTACACCTTC
CSVEVAGGGYTF
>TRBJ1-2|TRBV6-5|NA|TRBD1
TGTGCCAGCAGGGGTGGGACAGGGAACTATGGCTACACCTTC
CASRGGTGNYGYTF
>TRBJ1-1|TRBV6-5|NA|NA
TGTGCCAGCAGTGGACTACTGGACGGCAATGAAGCTTTCTTT
CASSGLLDGNEAFF
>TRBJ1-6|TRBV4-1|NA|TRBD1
TGCGCCAGCAGCCAAGGAGTCGGACAGGTCTATTCACCCCTCCACTTT
CASSQGVGQVYSPLHF
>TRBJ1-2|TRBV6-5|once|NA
TGTGCCAGCAGTTTCCGGGACACTCGATTCTATGGCTACACCTTC
CASSFRDTRFYGYTF
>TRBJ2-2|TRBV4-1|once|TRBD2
TGCGCCAGCAGCCCCGCTAGCGGGGGAGCCAACACCGGGGAGCTGTTTTTT
CASSPASGGANTGELFF
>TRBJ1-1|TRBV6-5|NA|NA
TGTGCCAGCCAGCGCGGGCTAACTGAAGCTTTCTTT
CASQRGLTEAFF
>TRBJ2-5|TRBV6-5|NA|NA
TGTGCCAGCAGACCACAGGGAGCCCAGAAGCCCCAGTACTTC
CASRPQGAQKPQYF
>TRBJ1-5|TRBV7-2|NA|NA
TGTGCCAGCAGCTCGGACAGCGATCAGCCCCAGCATTTT
CASSSDSDQPQHF